This T cell receptor beta chain emerged from a study of blood T cell repertoires in COVID-19. V lost 4 bases and J lost 6; bases outside the gene matches: 5. The CDR3 has 13 residues. Germline V gene sequence: CDR1 MNHEY, CDR2 SVGAGI. Clones were sequenced by immunoSEQ multiplex PCR, and TCRdb holds only the in-frame ones, with some missing. The table includes roughly 170,000 clones, approximately 82% detected once. This clone showed up just a few times. The source is a woman aged 50 to 60 who had recovered from COVID-19. The chain couples TRBV6-5 to TRBJ1-2; 7 positions match TRBD1. The sequencing input was PBMCs or T cells enriched from blood (not recorded which). This chain's CDR3 is CASSSDRVDGYTF. For the CDR3, the DNA is TGTGCCAGCAGTTCTGACAGGGTGGATGGCTACACCTTC.